One and the same sample provided the 10 T cell receptor beta chains below, sequenced in a study of spatial heterogeneity in lung cancer. TCRdb re-derived calls from the 5' RACE reads in MiXCR, one entry per CDR3 protein. This sample carries around 100,000 distinct CDR3 sequences, 10% to 14% of them seen once, and the ten largest clones take less than 25%. Described time point: blood at routine non-recurrence follow-up after resection. Specimen: PBMCs, collected at follow-up. The receptors derive from a female donor with early-stage non-small cell lung cancer.

This clonotype has just a few counts. The V and J genes are TRBV6-5 and TRBJ1-6, with TRBD1 identical over 9 bases. The CDR3 has 15 amino acids. Germline V gene data show CDR1 as MNHEY and CDR2 as SVGAGI. Trimming cost V 5 bases and J 13 bases; bases outside gene matches: 12. For the CDR3, the DNA is TGTGCCAGCAGTGCCCCGGGACAGGGACGTAAGCCCCTCCACTTT. Its translation is CASSAPGQGRKPLHF.

This clonotype was seen many times. The genes are TRBV12-3 or TRBV12-4 and TRBJ1-2; TRBD1 matches at 9 bases. V dropped 5 bases and J dropped 2; count of bases not matched to a gene: 0. The CDR3 runs 13 residues. CDR3 DNA sequence: TGTGCCAGCAGTGGGACAGGGAACTATGGCTACACCTTC. Its translation is CASSGTGNYGYTF.

The V and J genes are TRBV5-1 and TRBJ2-2, with 12 positions matching TRBD2. The V and J ends lost 1 base and 5 bases, in that order; junction bases with no gene match: 9. This CDR3 contains 18 residues. Germline CDR1 reads SGHRS; CDR2 reads YFSETQ. The CDR3 reads CASSLPTSGRRSTGELFF. DNA for the CDR3: TGCGCCAGCAGCTTGCCGACTAGCGGGAGAAGGAGTACCGGGGAGCTGTTTTTT.

The CDR3 coding sequence is TGTGCCAGCAGCTTAAAACCTCCCACTCCTAGCGGGAGGGCCGTGGACATTCAGTACTTC. Its protein is CASSLKPPTPSGRAVDIQYF. The chain combines TRBV7-6 with TRBJ2-4; 12 bases are a match to TRBD2. In germline, CDR1 is SGHVS, CDR2 FNYEAQ. The CDR3 loop spans 20 amino acids. Trimming at V came to 2 bases and at J to 8 bases, leaving 19 bases not matched to a gene. Variable domain in full (rest from reference TRBV7-6 and TRBJ2-4): GAGVSQSPRYKVTKRGQDVALRCDPISGHVSLYWYRQALGQGPEFLTYFNYEAQQDKSGLPNDRFSAERPEGSISTLTIQRTEQRDSAMYRCASSLKPPTPSGRAVDIQYFGAGTRLSVL.

This clonotype appeared many times. The gene calls are TRBV27 and TRBJ2-1; 9 bases align to TRBD2. Germline lookup yields CDR1 MNHEY and CDR2 SMNVEV (reference sequence). This CDR3 is 15 amino acids long. The V and J ends lost 7 bases and 10 bases, in that order; junction bases with no gene match: 14. This chain's CDR3 is CASKPGREGLREQFF. CDR3 bases: TGTGCCAGCAAACCGGGGCGGGAGGGCCTCCGCGAGCAGTTCTTC.

This clonotype was detected a few times. The CDR3 DNA follows: TGTGCCACCAAACAGGGTAGGTCTCGCACTGAAGCTTTCTTT. Translated, it gives CATKQGRSRTEAFF. The chain employs TRBV19 and TRBJ1-1; TRBD1 might be the D (6 bases). Trimming stripped 10 bases from V and 4 bases from J, with 19 bases between. CDR1 and CDR2 (germline): LNHDA, SQIVND (reference sequence). The CDR3 is 14 amino acids.

This chain uses TRBV29-1 with TRBJ2-1; no definite D call. There are 12 residues in the CDR3. In germline, CDR1 is SQVTM, CDR2 ANQGSEA. V was pared by 3 bases and J by 8 bases, with 11 bases between. CDR3 amino acids: CSVEALWDEQFF. The DNA of the CDR3 is TGCAGCGTTGAGGCGTTATGGGATGAGCAGTTCTTC.

The V call is TRBV30, the J call TRBJ2-1; 12 bases match TRBD2. Germline lookup yields CDR1 GTSNPN and CDR2 SVGIG (reference sequence). This CDR3 has 20 residues. With V trimmed by 0 bases and J by 0 bases, 12 bases remained unmatched. This CDR3 is CAWSVLGLAGGTSSYNEQFF. CDR3 bases: TGTGCCTGGAGTGTACTAGGGCTAGCGGGAGGGACGAGCTCCTACAATGAGCAGTTCTTC.

The chain links TRBV12-3 or TRBV12-4 to TRBJ1-1; D ambiguous. V lost 1 base and J 0 bases, leaving 15 bases between the germline ends. This CDR3 contains 17 residues. The CDR3 is CASSLGSGVGMNTEAFF. CDR3 nucleotides: TGTGCCAGCAGTTTAGGTTCCGGGGTGGGGATGAACACTGAAGCTTTCTTT.

This clonotype was detected many times. The chain has TRBV28 and TRBJ1-1, with D possibly TRBD1 on 5 matching bases. V was shortened by 1 base and J by 4 bases, with 22 bases between the two germline ends. CDR3 size: 18 residues. The germline V gene has CDR1 MDHEN and CDR2 SYDVKM. The CDR3: CASSLFFPHRRGSTEAFF. The CDR3 region has the DNA TGTGCCAGCAGTTTATTCTTTCCGCATCGTAGGGGTAGCACTGAAGCTTTCTTT.